This is a list of T cell receptor beta chains from one sample in a study of blood T cell repertoires in COVID-19. Sequenced by immunoSEQ multiplex PCR; TCRdb stores in-frame clones only, minus some. This table holds about 330,000 clones, more than 90% found once. Sequencing used PBMCs or T cells enriched from blood (not recorded which). Receptor source: a woman under 40 who had recovered from COVID-19. Both conserved end residues are part of each CDR3. A D gene is named only where the DNA matches it firmly. Part of the rows lack a size; the others show once, few, many or a class for expanded clones.

CDR3,DNA,size,J,D,V
CASSQALAGVSYEQYF,TGCGCCAGCAGCCAAGCACTAGCGGGAGTATCCTACGAGCAGTACTTC,once,TRBJ2-7,TRBD2,TRBV4-1
CASSFAGAGLPGIQYF,TGTGCCAGCAGTTTTGCGGGGGCCGGCCTTCCGGGCATTCAGTACTTC,-,TRBJ2-4,-,TRBV28
CASRGQGFVSPLHF,TGCGCCAGCAGGGGACAGGGCTTTGTTTCACCCCTCCACTTT,-,TRBJ1-6,TRBD1,TRBV10-2
CASSSGTGNTGELFF,TGCGCCAGCAGCTCCGGGACAGGGAACACCGGGGAGCTGTTTTTT,-,TRBJ2-2,TRBD1,TRBV5-1
CASSLGGRPYEQYF,TGTGCCAGCAGTTTAGGGGGCAGGCCCTACGAGCAGTACTTC,-,TRBJ2-7,-,TRBV27
CASTWTGKNTEAFF,TGTGCCAGCACCTGGACAGGAAAGAACACTGAAGCTTTCTTT,-,TRBJ1-1,TRBD1,TRBV2
CATSPGGGTGGLSTDTQYF,TGTGCCACCAGCCCGGGCGGGGGGACAGGGGGCCTTTCGACAGATACGCAGTATTTT,-,TRBJ2-3,TRBD1,TRBV15
CATSALRGSSYNEQFF,TGTGCCACCAGTGCGCTGCGGGGCAGCTCCTACAATGAGCAGTTCTTC,-,TRBJ2-1,-,TRBV24-1
CASSFTGGWTEAFF,TGTGCCAGCAGTTTTACAGGGGGGTGGACTGAAGCTTTCTTT,-,TRBJ1-1,TRBD1,TRBV7-2
CASSGRPPTDTQYF,TGCGCCAGTTCTGGGAGGCCCCCCACAGATACGCAGTATTTT,-,TRBJ2-3,-,TRBV5-1
CASNFGEAPYEQYF,TGTGCCAGCAATTTCGGGGAAGCCCCCTACGAGCAGTACTTC,-,TRBJ2-7,-,TRBV28
CASSLGGNTGELFF,TGCGCCAGCAGCTTGGGCGGTAACACCGGGGAGCTGTTTTTT,-,TRBJ2-2,-,TRBV5-1
CATNPGGSSYEQYF,TGTGCCACAAACCCGGGCGGGAGTTCCTACGAGCAGTACTTC,-,TRBJ2-7,TRBD2,TRBV19
CASSLSGRTSGNYNEQFF,TGTGCCAGCAGTTTATCCGGGCGGACTAGCGGGAACTACAATGAGCAGTTCTTC,-,TRBJ2-1,TRBD2,TRBV28
CASSAPDLAGNTIYF,TGTGCCAGCAGTGCTCCGGACTTGGCCGGAAACACCATATATTTT,once,TRBJ1-3,-,TRBV2
CSVEGIQVSYGYTF,TGCAGCGTTGAGGGGATACAGGTTTCCTATGGCTACACCTTC,-,TRBJ1-2,-,TRBV29-1
CASRAPGGSYNEQFF,TGTGCCAGCAGAGCCCCAGGGGGCTCCTACAATGAGCAGTTCTTC,-,TRBJ2-1,TRBD1,TRBV9
CASSLGGLKEKLFF,TGTGCCAGCAGCTTAGGGGGGCTTAAGGAAAAACTGTTTTTT,few,TRBJ1-4,-,TRBV7-2
CASSPEVNTEAFF,TGTGCCAGCAGCCCGGAGGTGAACACTGAAGCTTTCTTT,-,TRBJ1-1,-,TRBV5-4
CASSPRTAGPNTEAFF,TGTGCCAGCTCACCGAGGACAGCCGGCCCGAACACTGAAGCTTTCTTT,-,TRBJ1-1,-,TRBV18
CASSVTMNTEAFF,TGTGCCAGCAGCGTGACAATGAACACTGAAGCTTTCTTT,-,TRBJ1-1,-,TRBV11-3
CASSLDPGSYNEQFF,TGTGCCAGCAGCTTGGACCCAGGGTCCTACAATGAGCAGTTCTTC,few,TRBJ2-1,-,TRBV5-4
CASSPVAGLGDTQYF,TGTGCCAGCAGCCCTGTAGCGGGGTTAGGAGATACGCAGTATTTT,-,TRBJ2-3,TRBD2,TRBV7-3
CASSYHLAGGTYGYTF,TGTGCCAGCAGTTACCACTTGGCAGGGGGTACTTATGGCTACACCTTC,-,TRBJ1-2,TRBD1,TRBV6-5
CASSLRTGVGEKLFF,TGTGCCAGCAGCCTACGGACCGGGGTTGGAGAAAAACTGTTTTTT,-,TRBJ1-4,-,TRBV11-2
CASSHVRGSDGYTF,TGTGCCAGCAGCCATGTCAGGGGTTCGGATGGCTACACCTTC,-,TRBJ1-2,-,TRBV5-6
CASSIVSGGNRRQFF,TGTGCCAGTAGTATAGTATCGGGAGGAAATAGACGGCAGTTCTTC,-,TRBJ2-1,TRBD2,TRBV19
CASSSSSGGPTGELFF,TGCGCCAGCAGCAGCTCTAGCGGGGGGCCCACCGGGGAGCTGTTTTTT,-,TRBJ2-2,TRBD2,TRBV5-1
CASSGRTGARDEAFF,TGTGCCAGCTCGGGGAGGACAGGGGCGAGGGATGAAGCTTTCTTT,-,TRBJ1-1,TRBD1,TRBV18
CSVVRGPYGYTF,TGCAGCGTTGTAAGGGGCCCCTATGGCTACACCTTC,-,TRBJ1-2,-,TRBV29-1
CASSQDRSYEQFF,TGCGCCAGCAGCCAAGACCGGAGCTATGAGCAGTTCTTC,-,TRBJ2-1,-,TRBV4-3
CASSSQTGARTEAFF,TGTGCCAGCAGCTCCCAGACAGGGGCGAGGACTGAAGCTTTCTTT,-,TRBJ1-1,TRBD1,TRBV7-2
CAVSRGSVLGLHF,TGTGCCGTAAGCCGAGGGTCCGTATTGGGCCTCCACTTT,-,TRBJ1-6,-,TRBV24-1
CASSQDKVGGVTDTQYF,TGCGCCAGCAGCCAAGATAAGGTCGGGGGGGTGACAGATACGCAGTATTTT,-,TRBJ2-3,TRBD2,TRBV4-3
CASTGTEFQETQYF,TGTGCCAGCACAGGGACAGAGTTCCAAGAGACCCAGTACTTC,-,TRBJ2-5,TRBD1,TRBV11-3
CASSSIQGYTEAFF,TGTGCCAGCAGCTCAATTCAGGGTTACACTGAAGCTTTCTTT,-,TRBJ1-1,-,TRBV7-9
CASRTGLPGETQYF,TGTGCCTCCCGGACAGGGCTACCAGGGGAGACCCAGTACTTC,-,TRBJ2-5,TRBD1,TRBV2
CASSESGTEAFF,TGTGCCAGCAGTGAATCGGGGACTGAAGCTTTCTTT,once,TRBJ1-1,-,TRBV25-1
CASSNRVGQPQHF,TGTGCCAGCAGCAACAGGGTAGGCCAGCCCCAGCATTTT,-,TRBJ1-5,-,TRBV7-2
CASSPPMRTGGFRNIQYF,TGTGCCAGCTCACCACCCATGCGGACAGGGGGCTTTCGAAACATTCAGTACTTC,-,TRBJ2-4,TRBD1,TRBV18
CASSLEGTYNSPLHF,TGTGCCAGCAGCTTGGAGGGGACCTATAATTCACCCCTCCACTTT,-,TRBJ1-6,-,TRBV7-9
CASSMGDRTGWAFF,TGCGCCAGCAGCATGGGGGACAGGACGGGTTGGGCTTTCTTT,-,TRBJ1-1,TRBD1,TRBV5-1
CATSDVQSHEQFF,TGTGCCACCAGTGATGTACAGTCCCATGAGCAGTTCTTC,-,TRBJ2-1,-,TRBV24-1